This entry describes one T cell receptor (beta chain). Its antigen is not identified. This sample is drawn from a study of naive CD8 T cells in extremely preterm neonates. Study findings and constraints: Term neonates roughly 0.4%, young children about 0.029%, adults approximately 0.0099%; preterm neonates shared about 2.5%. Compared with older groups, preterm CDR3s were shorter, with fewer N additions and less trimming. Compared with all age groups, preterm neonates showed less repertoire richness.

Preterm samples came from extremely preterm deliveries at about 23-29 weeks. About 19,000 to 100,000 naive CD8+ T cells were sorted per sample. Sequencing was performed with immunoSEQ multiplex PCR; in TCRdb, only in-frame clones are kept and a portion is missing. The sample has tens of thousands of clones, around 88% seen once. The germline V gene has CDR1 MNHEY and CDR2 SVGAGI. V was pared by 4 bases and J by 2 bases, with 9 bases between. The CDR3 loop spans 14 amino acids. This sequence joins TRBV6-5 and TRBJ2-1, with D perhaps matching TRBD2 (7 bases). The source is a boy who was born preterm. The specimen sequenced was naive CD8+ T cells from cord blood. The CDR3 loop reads CASSWEGAYNEQFF. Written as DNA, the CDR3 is TGTGCCAGCAGTTGGGAGGGGGCCTACAATGAGCAGTTCTTC.